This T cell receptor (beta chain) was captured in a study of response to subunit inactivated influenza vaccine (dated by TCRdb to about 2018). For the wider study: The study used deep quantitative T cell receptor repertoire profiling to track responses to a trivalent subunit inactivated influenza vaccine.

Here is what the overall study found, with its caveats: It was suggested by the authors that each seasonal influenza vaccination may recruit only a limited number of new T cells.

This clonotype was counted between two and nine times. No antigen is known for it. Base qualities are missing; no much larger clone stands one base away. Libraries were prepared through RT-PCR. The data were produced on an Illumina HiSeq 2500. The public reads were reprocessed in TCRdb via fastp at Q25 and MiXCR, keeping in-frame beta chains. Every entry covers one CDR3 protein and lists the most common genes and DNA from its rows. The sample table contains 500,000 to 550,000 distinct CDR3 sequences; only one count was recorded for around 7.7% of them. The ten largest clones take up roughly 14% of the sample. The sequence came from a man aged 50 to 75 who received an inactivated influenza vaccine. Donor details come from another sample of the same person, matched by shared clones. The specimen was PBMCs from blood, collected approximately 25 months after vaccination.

The CDR3 protein sequence reads: CSARDTVGTEAFF. The DNA reads as follows: TGCAGTGCTAGGGACACAGTAGGCACTGAAGCTTTCTTT. The V gene is TRBV20-1 and the J gene is TRBJ1-1, with TRBD1 as a weak D call on 5 bases. Counted from cysteine to phenylalanine, this CDR3 has 13 amino acids. The retained sequence is limited to the CDR3, 39 bases, with the frame set at the first base. V is clipped by 3 bases and J by 4 bases, and the sequence between their germline boundaries is 12 bases long. Per the germline V gene (reference sequence), DFQATT is the CDR1 and SNEGSKA is the CDR2.